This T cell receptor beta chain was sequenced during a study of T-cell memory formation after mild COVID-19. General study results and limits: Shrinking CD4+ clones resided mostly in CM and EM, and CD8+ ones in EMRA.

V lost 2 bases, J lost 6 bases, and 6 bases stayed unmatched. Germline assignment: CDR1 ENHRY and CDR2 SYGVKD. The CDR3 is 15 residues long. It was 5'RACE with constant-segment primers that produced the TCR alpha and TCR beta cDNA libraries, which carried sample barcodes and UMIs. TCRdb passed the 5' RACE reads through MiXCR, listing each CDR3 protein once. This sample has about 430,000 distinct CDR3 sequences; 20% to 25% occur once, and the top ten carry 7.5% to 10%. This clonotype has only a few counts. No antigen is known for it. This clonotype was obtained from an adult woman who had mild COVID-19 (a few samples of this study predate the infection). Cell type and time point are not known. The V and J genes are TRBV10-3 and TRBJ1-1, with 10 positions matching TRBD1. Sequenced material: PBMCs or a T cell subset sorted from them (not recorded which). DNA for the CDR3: TGTGCCATCAGTGAGATGGGGGGACAGGGGTCTGAAGCTTTCTTT. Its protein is CAISEMGGQGSEAFF.